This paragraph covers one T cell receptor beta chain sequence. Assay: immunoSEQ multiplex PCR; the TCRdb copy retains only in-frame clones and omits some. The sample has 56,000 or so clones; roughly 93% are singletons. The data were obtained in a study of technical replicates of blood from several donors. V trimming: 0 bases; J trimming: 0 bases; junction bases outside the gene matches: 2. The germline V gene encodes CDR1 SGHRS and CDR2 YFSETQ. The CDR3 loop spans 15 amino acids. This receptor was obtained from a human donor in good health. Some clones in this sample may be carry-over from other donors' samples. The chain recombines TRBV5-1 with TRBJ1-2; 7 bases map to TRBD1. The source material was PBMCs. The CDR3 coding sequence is TGCGCCAGCAGCTTGGACGGGACAGCTAACTATGGCTACACCTTC. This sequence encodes CASSLDGTANYGYTF.